This T cell receptor beta chain stems from a study of T cells expressing NK-cell markers. Study overall: Within the sequenced cohort of eight donors, seven exhibited HCMV seropositivity and one was seronegative. The study, taken as a whole, reports: These clonotypes additionally ranked first within the CD3+CD56-NKG2C+ fraction of a handful of donors.

Details on this clonotype: Its specificity is unknown.

TCR beta cDNA was made by 5'RACE template switching with UMIs. TCRdb re-called the 5' RACE reads and gives one entry per CDR3 protein, without DNA. This sample's table has fewer than 200,000 distinct CDR3 sequences. Sequenced material: blood T cells: a sorted CD56 or NKG2C T cell subset, CD4+ or CD8+ T cells, or bulk PBMC T cells (not recorded which). This clonotype was sampled from a woman between 18 and 69 years old in good health.

CDR3 sequence reads: CASSYHRGNYGYTF. This rearrangement joins TRBV7-2 to TRBJ1-2; TCRdb designates TRBD1, a call that cannot be tested without DNA. The CDR3 extends over 14 amino acids. CDR1 is SGHTA and CDR2 is FQGNSA in the germline V gene.